This entry is about one T cell receptor (beta chain). The antigen remains unidentified. One junction end disagrees with the germline gene, perhaps due to a read error. Making TCR beta cDNA involved approximately 480 ng total RNA and a constant-region primer. Nested multiplex PCR, run for three rounds with slightly modified ARM-PCR, yielded TCR beta libraries. A C-beta reverse primer was combined with TRBV1-TRBV30 forward primers in the first two PCR rounds, and each round had approximately 10 cycles. TCRdb fed the multiplex PCR reads into MiXCR, producing one record per CDR3 protein. Found here are approximately 37,000 distinct CDR3 sequences, roughly 70% of them singletons; the top ten hold 16%. Co-extracted RNA and DNA came from approximately 20-30 mg of unsorted bulk tissue. The germline V gene has CDR1 SQVTM and CDR2 ANQGSEA. The CDR3 is 13 amino acids. The sample belongs to a study of tumor-infiltrating lymphocytes in primary liver carcinoma. Overall study: Among the tumors, stages were T1-T3 N0M0 and sizes roughly 4.2 to 10 cm. Study-wide results and limits: Significantly larger top-250-clone fractions were found in tumors than in blood (p = 0.039).

Sample: liver tumor tissue from sampling region 4. This sample's subset: tumor region T4, right-lateral pole. The chain is built from TRBV29-1 and TRBJ1-5; possible D gene TRBD1, 6 bases. This receptor was obtained from a man aged 40-50 years with primary liver carcinoma and hepatitis B virus infection. Here the CDR3 DNA reads TGCAGCACCGGAGGGGGAGCGAGTCAGTCCCAGCATTTT. The encoded protein is CSTGGGASQSQHF.